This T cell receptor beta chain was retrieved from a study of beta chain features in type 1 diabetes. Whole-study results and caveats: There was a moderate but significant shortening of TCRB CDR3s in all four CD4+ subsets of Type 1 diabetes patients. With patients and controls alike, PCR might favor shorter templates to an equal degree.

V lost 1 base and J lost 5; bases outside the gene matches: 5. This CDR3 has 15 amino acids. Per the germline V gene, CDR1 is SGDLS and CDR2 is YYNGEE. A few counts support this clone. What it binds is unknown. Via the markers CD45RO/CCR7/CD25/CD127/CD95/CD27, stem cell-like memory, regulatory, central memory and naive CD4+ cells were sorted. The study reverse transcribed the entire isolated RNA, so it sequenced expressed TCRB transcripts. Libraries were prepared by immunoSEQ multiplex PCR; TCRdb keeps only in-frame clonotypes and omits some of them. This table holds 600,000 to 750,000 clones, 9.5% to 15% found once.

This chain joins TRBV9 and TRBJ2-2; the match to TRBD1 covers 7 bases. The receptor was derived from a young man with type 1 diabetes. Sequencing was carried out using naive CD4+ T cells from blood. The CDR3 sequence is CASSVQGDGTGELFF. CDR3 DNA: TGTGCCAGCAGCGTACAGGGGGATGGTACCGGGGAGCTGTTTTTT.